This section outlines one TCR beta chain sequence together with its context. This record belongs to a study of technical replicates of blood from a few donors. Per germline, CDR1 LNHDA and CDR2 SQIVND (reference sequence). The CDR3 runs to 15 residues. V was pared by 7 bases and J by 2 bases, with 15 bases between. Produced via immunoSEQ multiplex PCR; TCRdb's table is partial and in-frame only. The sample contains approximately 12,000 clones, 90% to 95% of which appear only once. The receptor's source is a human donor in good health. Sequences were obtained from PBMCs. J is TRBJ1-5 and V is TRBV19; perhaps TRBD1 as D (5 bases). CDR3 sequence: CASIGRGMGNQPQHF. CDR3 DNA sequence: TGTGCCAGTATTGGTAGGGGAATGGGCAATCAGCCCCAGCATTTT. Drawing the rest from reference TRBV19 and TRBJ1-5, the complete variable domain is DGGITQSPKYLFRKEGQNVTLSCEQNLNHDAMYWYRQDPGQGLRLIYYSQIVNDFQKGDIAEGYSVSREKKESFPLTVTSAQKNPTAFYLCASIGRGMGNQPQHFGDGTRLSIL.